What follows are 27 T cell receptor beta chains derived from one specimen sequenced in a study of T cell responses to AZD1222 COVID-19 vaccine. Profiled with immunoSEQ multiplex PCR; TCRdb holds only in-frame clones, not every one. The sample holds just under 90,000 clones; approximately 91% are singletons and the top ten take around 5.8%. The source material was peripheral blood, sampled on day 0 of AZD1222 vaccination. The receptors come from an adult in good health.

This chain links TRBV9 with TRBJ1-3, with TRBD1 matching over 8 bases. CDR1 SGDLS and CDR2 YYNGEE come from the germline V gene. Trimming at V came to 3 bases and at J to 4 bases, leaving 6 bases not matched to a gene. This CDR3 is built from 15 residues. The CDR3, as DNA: TGTGCCAGCAGCGCCCAGGGGGCGCGGGGAAACACCATATATTTT. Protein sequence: CASSAQGARGNTIYF.

The DNA of the CDR3 is TGTGCCAGCTCACCACGGGGCGGGGGGCCGTACGAGCAGTACTTC. Translated: CASSPRGGGPYEQYF. This chain joins TRBV18 and TRBJ2-7; 8 bases agree with TRBD2. The CDR3 runs 15 residues. CDR1 is KGHSH and CDR2 is LQKENI in the germline V gene. J gave up 4 bases and V 1 base, and 6 bases lay outside the gene matches.

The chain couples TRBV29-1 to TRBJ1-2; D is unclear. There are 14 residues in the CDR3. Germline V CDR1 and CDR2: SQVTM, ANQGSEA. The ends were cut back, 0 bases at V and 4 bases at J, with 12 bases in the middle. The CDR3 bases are TGCAGCGTTGAAGAATCGTCGGCCTCCTATGGCTACACCTTC. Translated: CSVEESSASYGYTF.

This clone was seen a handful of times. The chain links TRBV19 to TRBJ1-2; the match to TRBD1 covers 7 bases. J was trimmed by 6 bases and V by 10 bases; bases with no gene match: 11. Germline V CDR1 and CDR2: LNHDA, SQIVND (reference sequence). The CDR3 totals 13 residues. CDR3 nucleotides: TGTGCCAAAAGGGGGTCGCAGGGGGATGGCTACACCTTC. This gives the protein CAKRGSQGDGYTF.

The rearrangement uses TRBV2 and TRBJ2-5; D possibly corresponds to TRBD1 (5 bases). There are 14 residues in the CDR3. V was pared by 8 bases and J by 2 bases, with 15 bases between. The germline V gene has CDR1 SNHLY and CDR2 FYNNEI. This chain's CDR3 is CASGARVGQETQYF. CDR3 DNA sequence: TGTGCCAGCGGGGCCCGGGTGGGGCAAGAGACCCAGTACTTC.

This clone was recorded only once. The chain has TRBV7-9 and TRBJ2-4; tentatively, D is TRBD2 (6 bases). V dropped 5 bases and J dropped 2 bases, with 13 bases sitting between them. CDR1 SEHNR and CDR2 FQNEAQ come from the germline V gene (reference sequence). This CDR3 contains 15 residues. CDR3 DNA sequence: TGTGCCAGCAGCGGACCGGGGGTCCCCAAAAACATTCAGTACTTC. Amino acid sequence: CASSGPGVPKNIQYF.

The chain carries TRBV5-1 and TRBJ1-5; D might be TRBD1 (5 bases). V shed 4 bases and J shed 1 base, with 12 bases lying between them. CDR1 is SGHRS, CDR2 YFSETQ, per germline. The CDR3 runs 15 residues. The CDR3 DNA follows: TGCGCCAGCAGCCCGAACGCAGGGAGCAATCAGCCCCAGCATTTT. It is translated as CASSPNAGSNQPQHF.

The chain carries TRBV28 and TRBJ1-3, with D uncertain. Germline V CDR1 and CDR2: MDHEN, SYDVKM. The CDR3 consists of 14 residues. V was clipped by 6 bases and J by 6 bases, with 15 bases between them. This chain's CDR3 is CASRQQDIKNTIYF. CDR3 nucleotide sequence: TGTGCCAGCAGACAGCAAGACATAAAAAACACCATATATTTT. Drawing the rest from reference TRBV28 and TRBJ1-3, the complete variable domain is DVKVTQSSRYLVKRTGEKVFLECVQDMDHENMFWYRQDPGLGLRLIYFSYDVKMKEKGDIPEGYSVSREKKERFSLILESASTNQTSMYLCASRQQDIKNTIYFGEGSWLTVV.

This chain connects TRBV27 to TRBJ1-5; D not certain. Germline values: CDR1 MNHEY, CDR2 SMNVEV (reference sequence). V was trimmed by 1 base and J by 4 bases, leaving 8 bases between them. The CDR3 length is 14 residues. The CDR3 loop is CASSLFAKNQPQHF. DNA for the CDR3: TGTGCCAGCAGTTTATTTGCAAAGAATCAGCCCCAGCATTTT.

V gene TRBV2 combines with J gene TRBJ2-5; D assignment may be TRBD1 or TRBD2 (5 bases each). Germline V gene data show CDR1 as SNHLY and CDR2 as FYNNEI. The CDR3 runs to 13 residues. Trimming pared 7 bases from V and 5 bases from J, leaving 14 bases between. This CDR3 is CASTAAEGETQYF. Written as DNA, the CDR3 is TGTGCCAGCACAGCTGCCGAGGGGGAGACCCAGTACTTC.

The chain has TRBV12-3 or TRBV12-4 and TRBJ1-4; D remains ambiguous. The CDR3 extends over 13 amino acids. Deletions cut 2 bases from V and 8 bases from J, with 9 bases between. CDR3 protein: CASSLIMGEKLFF. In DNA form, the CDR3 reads TGTGCCAGCAGTTTAATAATGGGGGAAAAACTGTTTTTT.

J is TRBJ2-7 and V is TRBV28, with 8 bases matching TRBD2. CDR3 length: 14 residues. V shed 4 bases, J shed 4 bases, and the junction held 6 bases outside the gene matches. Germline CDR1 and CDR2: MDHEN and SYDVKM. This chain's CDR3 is CASSSGTSLYEQYF. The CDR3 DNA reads TGTGCCAGCAGTTCTGGGACTAGTCTTTACGAGCAGTACTTC.

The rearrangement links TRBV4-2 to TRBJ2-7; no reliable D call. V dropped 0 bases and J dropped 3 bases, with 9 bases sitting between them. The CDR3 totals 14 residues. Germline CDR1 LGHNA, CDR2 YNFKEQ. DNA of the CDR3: TGTGCCAGCAGCCAAGATCCCAGCGACTACGAGCAGTACTTC. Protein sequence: CASSQDPSDYEQYF.

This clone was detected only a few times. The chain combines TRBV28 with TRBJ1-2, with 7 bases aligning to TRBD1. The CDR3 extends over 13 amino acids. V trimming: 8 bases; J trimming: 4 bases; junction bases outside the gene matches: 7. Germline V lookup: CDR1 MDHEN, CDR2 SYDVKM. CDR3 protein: CASETDRAYGYTF. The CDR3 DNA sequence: TGTGCCAGCGAAACAGACAGGGCCTATGGCTACACCTTC.

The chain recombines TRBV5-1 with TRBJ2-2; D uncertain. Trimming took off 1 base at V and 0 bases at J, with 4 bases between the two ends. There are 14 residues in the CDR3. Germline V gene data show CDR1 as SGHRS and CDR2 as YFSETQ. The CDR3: CASSLTANTGELFF. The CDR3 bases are TGCGCCAGCAGCTTGACAGCGAACACCGGGGAGCTGTTTTTT.

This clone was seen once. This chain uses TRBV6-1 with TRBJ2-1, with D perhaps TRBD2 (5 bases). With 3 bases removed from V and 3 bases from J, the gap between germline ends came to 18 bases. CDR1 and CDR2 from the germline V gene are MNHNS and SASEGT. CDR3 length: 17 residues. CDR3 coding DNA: TGTGCCAGCAGTGAGGGTCGAAGTAAGCGGAACTACAATGAGCAGTTCTTC. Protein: CASSEGRSKRNYNEQFF.

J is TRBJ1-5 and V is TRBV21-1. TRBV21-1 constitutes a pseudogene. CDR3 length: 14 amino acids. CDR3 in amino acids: CASSKEGRGGSQHF. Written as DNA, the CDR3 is TGTGCCAGCAGCAAAGAGGGTCGTGGAGGGTCCCAGCATTTT.

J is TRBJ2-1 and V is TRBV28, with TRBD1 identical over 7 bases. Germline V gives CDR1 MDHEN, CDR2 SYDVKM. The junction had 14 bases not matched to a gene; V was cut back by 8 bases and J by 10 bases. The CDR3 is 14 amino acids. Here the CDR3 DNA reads TGTGCCAGCGCTGGGGCAGGGGGAGTCGGGGAGCAGTTCTTC. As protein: CASAGAGGVGEQFF.

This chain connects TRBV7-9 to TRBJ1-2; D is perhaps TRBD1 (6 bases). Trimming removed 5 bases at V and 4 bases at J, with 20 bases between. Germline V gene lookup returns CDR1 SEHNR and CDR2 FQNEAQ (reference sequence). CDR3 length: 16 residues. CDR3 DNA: TGTGCCAGCAGCCCATCCCCGGGACACGACCCCTATGGCTACACCTTC. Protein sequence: CASSPSPGHDPYGYTF.

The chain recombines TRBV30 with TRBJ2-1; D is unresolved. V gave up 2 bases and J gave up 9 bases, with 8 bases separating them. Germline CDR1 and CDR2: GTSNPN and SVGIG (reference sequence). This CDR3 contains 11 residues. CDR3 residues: CAWSKWSEQFF. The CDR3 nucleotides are TGTGCCTGGAGTAAATGGTCTGAGCAGTTCTTC.

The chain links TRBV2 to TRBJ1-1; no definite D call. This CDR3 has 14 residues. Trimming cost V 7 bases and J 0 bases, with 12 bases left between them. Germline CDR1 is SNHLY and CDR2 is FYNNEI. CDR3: CASTADSMNTEAFF. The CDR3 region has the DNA TGTGCCAGCACTGCCGACTCAATGAACACTGAAGCTTTCTTT.

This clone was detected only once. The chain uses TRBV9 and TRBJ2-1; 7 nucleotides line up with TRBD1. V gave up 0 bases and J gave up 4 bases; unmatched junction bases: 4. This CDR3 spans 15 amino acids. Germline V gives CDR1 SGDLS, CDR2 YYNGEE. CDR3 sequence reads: CASSVGGQQYNEQFF. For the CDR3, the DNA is TGTGCCAGCAGCGTAGGGGGACAGCAATACAATGAGCAGTTCTTC.

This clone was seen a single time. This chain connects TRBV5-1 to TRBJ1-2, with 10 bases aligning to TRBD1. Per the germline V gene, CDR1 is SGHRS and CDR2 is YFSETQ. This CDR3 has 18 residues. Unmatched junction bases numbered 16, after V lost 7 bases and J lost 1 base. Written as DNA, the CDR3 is TGCGCCAGCCATCATTCCCGTCGGGACAGGGGATTTAACTATGGCTACACCTTC. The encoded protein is CASHHSRRDRGFNYGYTF.

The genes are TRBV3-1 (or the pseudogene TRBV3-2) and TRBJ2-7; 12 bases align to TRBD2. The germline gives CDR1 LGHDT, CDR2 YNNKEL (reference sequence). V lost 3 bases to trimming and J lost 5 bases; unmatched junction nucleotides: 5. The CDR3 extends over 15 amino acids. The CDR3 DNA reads TGTGCCAGCAGCCAGACTAGCGGGAGATCCCACGAGCAGTACTTC. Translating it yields CASSQTSGRSHEQYF.

Here the CDR3 DNA reads TGCGCCAGCGGGGAGTCGGGCACAGATACGCAGTATTTT. Its translation is CASGESGTDTQYF. The rearrangement links TRBV10-2 to TRBJ2-3, with a weak D call TRBD2 (5 bases). CDR1 WSHSY and CDR2 SAAADI come from the germline V gene. This CDR3 spans 13 amino acids. V was clipped by 8 bases and J by 1 base, with 10 bases between them.

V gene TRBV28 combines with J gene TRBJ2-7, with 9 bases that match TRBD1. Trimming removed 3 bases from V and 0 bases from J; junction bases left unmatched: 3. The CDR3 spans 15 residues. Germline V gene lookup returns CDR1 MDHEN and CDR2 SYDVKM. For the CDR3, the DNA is TGTGCCAGCAGTTTGTGGACAGGGGCCTCCTACGAGCAGTACTTC. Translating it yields CASSLWTGASYEQYF.

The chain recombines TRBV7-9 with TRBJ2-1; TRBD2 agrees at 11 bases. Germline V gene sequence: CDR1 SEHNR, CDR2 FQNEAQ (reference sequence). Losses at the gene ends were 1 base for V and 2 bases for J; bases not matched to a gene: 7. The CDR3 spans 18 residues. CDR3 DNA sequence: TGTGCCAGCAGCTTAGGGCTAGCGGGAGGAGTAACCTACAATGAGCAGTTCTTC. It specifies CASSLGLAGGVTYNEQFF.